This TCR beta chain appears in the sequencing data of a study of shared clonotypes between healthy human individuals. CDR1 is SGHAT, CDR2 FQNNGV, per germline. The V end lost 0 bases, the J end lost 10 bases, and 4 bases lay between the germline ends. This CDR3 is built from 11 residues. Adult Caucasians living in Nashville, Tennessee made up all of the donors. As originally analysed: Without quality scores, immunoSEQ junctional reads could not be filtered like full-length reads. Using immunoSEQ multiplex PCR, the repertoire was profiled, and TCRdb retains in-frame clones only, with some absent. The V and J calls and the clone size are those of that table, but D and trimming were determined from the DNA. The sample holds 2 million to 2.5 million clones, 85% to 95% seen once. Concerning this clone: Other DNA variants within this sample encode the same CDR3.

The sample taken for sequencing was naive CD4+ T cells from PBMCs. The subset: CD45RA+ positively selected. The rearrangement links TRBV11-2 to TRBJ2-1; D not certain. This TCR was recovered from a man between 18 and 35 years old in good health. Some clones in this sample may be carry-over from other donors' samples. The CDR3 DNA sequence: TGTGCCAGCAGCTTAGAAGTAGAGCAGTTCTTC. It codes for CASSLEVEQFF.